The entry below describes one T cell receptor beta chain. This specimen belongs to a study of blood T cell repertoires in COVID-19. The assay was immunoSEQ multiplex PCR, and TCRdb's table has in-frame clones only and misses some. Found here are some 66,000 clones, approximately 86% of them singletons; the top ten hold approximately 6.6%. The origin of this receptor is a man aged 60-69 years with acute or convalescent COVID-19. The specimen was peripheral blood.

The CDR3, as DNA: TGTGCCAGCAGTTCTCCGGGACAGGGCTCCACTGAAGCTTTCTTT. It translates to CASSSPGQGSTEAFF. This sequence joins TRBV5-8 and TRBJ1-1, with TRBD1 identical over 9 bases. Germline trimming cut 5 bases from V and 4 bases from J; bases unmatched to any gene: 9. The CDR3 covers 15 residues. The germline CDR1 and CDR2 sequences are SGHTS and YDEGEE.